This T cell receptor (beta chain) was captured in a study of patients and donors after allogeneic stem cell transplantation. Germline CDR1 DFQATT, CDR2 SNEGSKA (reference sequence). This CDR3 contains 14 residues. V trimming: 3 bases; J trimming: 3 bases; junction bases outside the gene matches: 5. TCRdb reanalysed the RT-PCR reads using MiXCR and keeps one entry per CDR3 protein. Among roughly 230,000 distinct CDR3 sequences listed, 13% to 15% were seen once. This clonotype was seen a few times. Material: blood, either unsorted or a sorted T cell fraction (not recorded which). V and J are TRBV20-1 and TRBJ2-7; 10 nucleotides line up with TRBD1. The sequence was obtained from a human donor who was either an allogeneic HSCT recipient or a stem cell or donor lymphocyte infusion donor (not recorded which). It is not recorded whose cells these are; they may come from a transplant donor. The CDR3 here is CSARSDRGLYEQYF. CDR3 sequence (DNA): TGCAGTGCTAGGTCCGACAGGGGGCTCTACGAGCAGTACTTC.